Given below is one TCR beta chain in context. The data are from a study of shared clonotypes between healthy human individuals. Every one of the donors was a Caucasian adult that lived in Nashville, Tennessee. The CD4+ fraction was divided into a CD45RA+ naive subset and a CD45RA-negative memory subset. For every subset, genomic DNA was evenly distributed across several immunoSEQ plates. DNA at about 0.2 ug, roughly 27,000 T cell genomes, went into sorted-subset replicate PCRs. Clones were read by immunoSEQ multiplex PCR, and TCRdb kept only the in-frame ones, dropping some. This table has approximately 500,000 clones, 90% to 97% appearing once. V was clipped by 4 bases and J by 7 bases; unmatched bases: 12. The germline gives CDR1 SGHTA, CDR2 FQGNSA. The CDR3 is 18 residues long.

Sample: naive CD4+ T cells sorted from blood. Subset indicated: CD45RA+ positively selected. The chain combines TRBV7-2 with TRBJ2-1, with 14 bases lining up with TRBD2. This TCR was sampled from a woman aged 25 to 45 in good health. CDR3 sequence: CASSWKPGLAGEVNEQFF. CDR3 nucleotide sequence: TGTGCCAGCAGCTGGAAGCCGGGACTAGCGGGAGAAGTAAATGAGCAGTTCTTC.